These 30 T cell receptor beta chains share one sample of origin, sequenced in a study of graft-versus-host responses after intestinal transplantation. The protocol was immunoSEQ multiplex PCR, while the TCRdb copy is restricted to in-frame clones and leaves out a portion. The table has some 80,000 clones, around 93% seen once. Their specific antigens are unknown. Here the sequenced sample was unstimulated CD8+ T cells sorted from spleen or lymph node cells, taken before transplant. The receptor set was obtained from a human donor who was the organ donor for an intestinal transplant.

This chain uses TRBV5-6 with TRBJ1-1; possibly TRBD1 for D (5 bases). The germline CDR1 and CDR2 sequences are SGHDT and YYEEEE. Trimming took off 4 bases at V and 0 bases at J, with 16 bases between the two ends. The CDR3 has 16 residues. CDR3 in DNA: TGTGCCAGCAGCCCTCGGGACTTCCACATGAACACTGAAGCTTTCTTT. Translating it yields CASSPRDFHMNTEAFF.

This chain uses TRBV6-1 with TRBJ1-2; the D is unclear. The germline CDR1 and CDR2 sequences are MNHNS and SASEGT. Trimming left V 5 bases short and J 4 bases short, with 11 bases between. The CDR3 runs to 13 residues. The CDR3 sequence is CASSSGGIYGYTF. Here the CDR3 DNA reads TGTGCCAGCAGTTCCGGCGGAATCTATGGCTACACCTTC.

This clone was recorded only once. J is TRBJ1-1 and V is TRBV5-1; no reliable D call. CDR3 length: 16 amino acids. V gave up 0 bases and J gave up 3 bases, with 15 bases separating them. Per the germline V gene, CDR1 is SGHRS and CDR2 is YFSETQ. The CDR3 nucleotides read TGCGCCAGCAGCTTGGGCGTGGGGTCCTTTTACACTGAAGCTTTCTTT. As protein: CASSLGVGSFYTEAFF. Drawing the rest from reference TRBV5-1 and TRBJ1-1, the complete variable domain is KAGVTQTPRYLIKTRGQQVTLSCSPISGHRSVSWYQQTPGQGLQFLFEYFSETQRNKGNFPGRFSGRQFSNSRSEMNVSTLELGDSALYLCASSLGVGSFYTEAFFGQGTRLTVV.

V and J are TRBV27 and TRBJ1-5; D is ambiguous. Trimming took 6 bases from V and 9 from J, leaving 21 bases between them. Germline loops: CDR1 MNHEY, CDR2 SMNVEV (reference sequence). The CDR3 is made up of 15 amino acids. CDR3 protein: CASSRAGSTVGPQHF. DNA of the CDR3: TGTGCCAGCAGCAGAGCCGGGTCCACCGTTGGGCCCCAGCATTTT.

CDR3 loop: CASSFPSGGLWDEQYF. The CDR3 region has the DNA TGTGCCAGCAGCTTTCCTAGCGGGGGCCTTTGGGACGAGCAGTACTTC. The chain combines TRBV11-3 with TRBJ2-7, with 10 bases that match TRBD2. Per the germline V gene, CDR1 is SGHNT and CDR2 is YENEEA. Trimming took 3 bases from V and 5 from J; bases not matched to a gene: 10. This CDR3 region has 16 residues.

The genes are TRBV5-1 and TRBJ2-5, with D perhaps TRBD1 or TRBD2 (5 bases each). The J call could be wrong; TRBJ2-7 is a better fit for the DNA end. This CDR3 spans 14 amino acids. Looked up from germline, CDR1 is SGHRS and CDR2 is YFSETQ. Here the CDR3 DNA reads TGCGCCAGCAGCTGGGGACGGGACTCCTACGAGCAGTACTTC. Encoded protein: CASSWGRDSYEQYF.

This chain connects TRBV5-6 to TRBJ2-7, with TRBD2 matching over 11 bases. The CDR3 totals 12 residues. The J segment lost 7 bases and the V segment lost 4 bases, leaving 1 base of the junction unmatched. Germline lookup yields CDR1 SGHDT and CDR2 YYEEEE. The CDR3, as DNA: TGTGCCAGCAGCCGACTAGCGGGGGAGCAGTACTTC. Protein: CASSRLAGEQYF.

The gene calls are TRBV7-6 and TRBJ1-5, with 7 positions matching TRBD1. V was pared by 5 bases and J by 1 base, with 5 bases of the junction left unmatched. The germline CDR1 and CDR2 sequences are SGHVS and FNYEAQ. This CDR3 has 15 residues. DNA of the CDR3: TGTGCCAGCAGCCCGACAGGGATGAGCAATCAGCCCCAGCATTTT. It yields the protein CASSPTGMSNQPQHF. Filled out from reference TRBV7-6 and TRBJ1-5, the complete variable domain reads GAGVSQSPRYKVTKRGQDVALRCDPISGHVSLYWYRQALGQGPEFLTYFNYEAQQDKSGLPNDRFSAERPEGSISTLTIQRTEQRDSAMYRCASSPTGMSNQPQHFGDGTRLSIL.

Worth noting for this clone: At the DNA level, this CDR3 is encoded by other sequences in the same sample as well. The V gene is TRBV5-5, the J gene TRBJ2-1; 9 positions match TRBD1. The ends lost 1 base at V and 7 bases at J; junction bases unmatched: 9. CDR1 and CDR2 (germline): SGHKS, YYEKEE (reference sequence). The CDR3 runs 16 residues. As DNA, the CDR3 is TGTGCCAGCAGCTTGTCCGGGACAGGGAAAGTAAATGAGCAGTTCTTC. It specifies CASSLSGTGKVNEQFF.

V usage is TRBV6-6 and J usage is TRBJ2-7; 7 bases are a match to TRBD1. CDR1 MNHNY and CDR2 SVGAGI come from the germline V gene (reference sequence). With 2 bases clipped from V and 3 bases from J, the junction kept 4 bases outside the gene matches. This CDR3 is 14 amino acids long. CDR3 sequence reads: CASSYDRANYEQYF. The CDR3 bases are TGTGCCAGCAGTTACGACAGGGCCAACTACGAGCAGTACTTC.

CDR3 coding DNA: TGTGCCAGTAGTACCGCCGTCAATGAGCAGTTCTTC. It is translated as CASSTAVNEQFF. V gene TRBV19 combines with J gene TRBJ2-1; D is unresolved. V was trimmed by 4 bases and J by 6 bases, leaving 7 bases between them. The germline CDR1 and CDR2 sequences are LNHDA and SQIVND (reference sequence). The CDR3 has 12 residues.

The J gene is TRBJ2-2, the V gene TRBV9; TRBD1 agrees at 9 bases. In germline, CDR1 is SGDLS, CDR2 YYNGEE. This CDR3 has 17 amino acids. Germline trimming cut 4 bases from V and 2 bases from J; bases unmatched to any gene: 9. CDR3 region: CASSPNPGQGNTGELFF. As DNA, the CDR3 is TGTGCCAGCAGCCCGAATCCGGGACAGGGCAACACCGGGGAGCTGTTTTTT.

With respect to this clone: In the same sample, other DNA sequences code for this CDR3. The rearrangement uses TRBV20-1 and TRBJ2-4, with D maybe TRBD2 (5 bases). Trimming left V 6 bases short and J 6 bases short, with 9 bases between. From germline, CDR1 is DFQATT and CDR2 SNEGSKA (reference sequence). The CDR3 length is 11 residues. CDR3 sequence (DNA): TGCAGTGCCGGAGAGGGAAACATTCAGTACTTC. This gives the protein CSAGEGNIQYF.

On this clone: The junction departs from germline at one end; a sequencing error may be responsible. Written as DNA, the CDR3 is TGTGCCAGCAGCTTAGTTGGCCTTACTTGGGAGCTGTACTTC. It encodes CASSLVGLTWELYF. This chain joins TRBV7-2 and TRBJ2-7; tentative D call: TRBD2 (5 bases). The CDR3 length is 14 residues. Per germline, CDR1 SGHTA and CDR2 FQGNSA.

The chain couples TRBV2 to TRBJ2-1; 11 bases align to TRBD2. Trimming at V came to 6 bases and at J to 5 bases, leaving 6 bases not matched to a gene. This CDR3 is built from 15 residues. In germline, CDR1 is SNHLY, CDR2 FYNNEI. The CDR3 protein is CASRPGLAVNNEQFF. DNA of the CDR3: TGTGCCAGCAGACCGGGACTAGCGGTAAACAATGAGCAGTTCTTC.

The chain has TRBV27 and TRBJ2-7; either TRBD1 or TRBD2 may supply D (5 bases each). Germline lookup yields CDR1 MNHEY and CDR2 SMNVEV (reference sequence). V dropped 3 bases and J dropped 2 bases, with 8 bases sitting between them. The CDR3 loop spans 13 amino acids. The CDR3 is CASSLQGAYEQYF. The CDR3 DNA sequence: TGTGCCAGCAGTTTGCAGGGAGCCTACGAGCAGTACTTC.

The DNA for the CDR3 is TGTGCCAGCAGTTCAGGGGGATTGGAGACCCAGTACTTC. This translates into CASSSGGLETQYF. This rearrangement joins TRBV7-6 to TRBJ2-5; TRBD1 matches 7 bases. The germline V gene has CDR1 SGHVS and CDR2 FNYEAQ. The CDR3 loop spans 13 amino acids. V lost 6 bases and J lost 5; bases outside the gene matches: 6. Full variable domain (outside the CDR3, taken from reference TRBV7-6 and TRBJ2-5): GAGVSQSPRYKVTKRGQDVALRCDPISGHVSLYWYRQALGQGPEFLTYFNYEAQQDKSGLPNDRFSAERPEGSISTLTIQRTEQRDSAMYRCASSSGGLETQYFGPGTRLLVL.

As concerns this clone: The identical CDR3 is also encoded by other nucleotide sequences in the sample. V and J are TRBV19 and TRBJ1-5, with D possibly matching TRBD1 (6 bases). The CDR3 has 14 amino acids. CDR1 LNHDA and CDR2 SQIVND come from the germline V gene (reference sequence). The V and J ends lost 1 base and 6 bases respectively, with 10 bases between them. The CDR3 loop reads CASSIGRGSQPQHF. The CDR3 DNA follows: TGTGCCAGTAGTATAGGAAGGGGGTCTCAGCCCCAGCATTTT. The whole variable domain, remainder taken from reference TRBV19 and TRBJ1-5, is DGGITQSPKYLFRKEGQNVTLSCEQNLNHDAMYWYRQDPGQGLRLIYYSQIVNDFQKGDIAEGYSVSREKKESFPLTVTSAQKNPTAFYLCASSIGRGSQPQHFGDGTRLSIL.

This clone occurred once. The V gene is TRBV13, the J gene TRBJ2-5; tentatively, D is TRBD1 (5 bases). The DNA end is a closer match to TRBJ2-7, so the J assignment may be wrong. The CDR3 is 14 residues long. Germline V gene sequence: CDR1 PRHDT, CDR2 FYEKMQ (reference sequence). The CDR3 here is CASSFAGPHYEQYF. CDR3 bases: TGTGCCAGCAGCTTCGCAGGGCCTCACTACGAGCAGTACTTC.

The V call is TRBV2, the J call TRBJ1-1; 9 positions agree with TRBD1. The CDR3 runs to 12 residues. The V gene end was trimmed by 6 bases and the J gene end by 8 bases; junction bases not matched to a gene: 4. The germline V gene has CDR1 SNHLY and CDR2 FYNNEI. The chain's CDR3 is CASRTGGGEAFF. For the CDR3, the DNA is TGTGCCAGCAGGACAGGGGGTGGCGAAGCTTTCTTT.

The genes are TRBV11-3 and TRBJ2-1; D remains ambiguous. This CDR3 has 16 amino acids. V was clipped by 2 bases and J by 3 bases, with 14 bases between them. Looked up from germline, CDR1 is SGHNT and CDR2 is YENEEA. The CDR3 DNA is TGTGCCAGCAGCTTAAGGGCAACGGCCCGCTACAATGAGCAGTTCTTC. Translating gives CASSLRATARYNEQFF.

This CDR3 is CASSGQGARTNEKLFF. The CDR3 DNA reads as TGTGCCAGCAGCGGACAGGGGGCTAGGACTAATGAAAAACTGTTTTTT. The chain joins TRBV28 to TRBJ1-4, with 11 bases lining up with TRBD1. The V gene's germline CDR1 is MDHEN and CDR2 SYDVKM. The CDR3 runs to 16 residues. The junction had 5 bases not matched to a gene; V was cut back by 6 bases and J by 2 bases.

Only one count was recorded for this clone. This chain links TRBV19 with TRBJ2-3; possibly TRBD2 for D (5 bases). The CDR3 spans 13 residues. V was pared by 3 bases and J by 11 bases, with 15 bases between. Per germline, CDR1 LNHDA and CDR2 SQIVND (reference sequence). As DNA, the CDR3 is TGTGCCAGTAGTATTAGTACCGGGGTGGAGCAGTATTTT. This gives the protein CASSISTGVEQYF.

The chain has TRBV6-4 and TRBJ1-5, with 7 bases lining up with TRBD1. CDR3 length: 15 amino acids. Germline CDR1 MRHNA, CDR2 SNTAGT. V lost 5 bases, J lost 4 bases, and 8 bases stayed unmatched. For the CDR3, the DNA is TGTGCCAGCAGTAGGACAGGCAACTCAAATCAGCCCCAGCATTTT. Protein: CASSRTGNSNQPQHF.

V gene TRBV19 combines with J gene TRBJ2-1; D call uncertain. Trimming took off 6 bases at V and 3 bases at J, with 12 bases between the two ends. The CDR3 loop spans 14 amino acids. CDR1 is LNHDA, CDR2 SQIVND, per germline (reference sequence). The CDR3 spells CASRGFGYYNEQFF. The CDR3, as DNA: TGTGCCAGTAGAGGCTTCGGGTACTACAATGAGCAGTTCTTC. Drawing the rest from reference TRBV19 and TRBJ2-1, the complete variable domain is DGGITQSPKYLFRKEGQNVTLSCEQNLNHDAMYWYRQDPGQGLRLIYYSQIVNDFQKGDIAEGYSVSREKKESFPLTVTSAQKNPTAFYLCASRGFGYYNEQFFGPGTRLTVL.

The rearrangement links TRBV7-9 to TRBJ1-5; a weak D match, TRBD1 (6 bases). Germline CDR1 SEHNR, CDR2 FQNEAQ (reference sequence). This CDR3 has 17 residues. V lost 1 base, J lost 4 bases, and 17 bases lay in between. This CDR3 is CASSLDFTGTGNQPQHF. CDR3 nucleotide sequence: TGTGCCAGCAGCTTAGATTTTACAGGGACGGGTAATCAGCCCCAGCATTTT.

This chain uses TRBV19 with TRBJ2-3, with TRBD1 as a possible D gene (6 bases). This CDR3 is 15 amino acids long. The germline V gene encodes CDR1 LNHDA and CDR2 SQIVND (reference sequence). The V gene lost 0 bases and the J gene lost 0 bases, with 7 bases spanning the gap. The CDR3: CASSIEDRSTDTQYF. The CDR3 nucleotides are TGTGCCAGTAGTATAGAGGACAGAAGCACAGATACGCAGTATTTT.

This chain uses TRBV19 with TRBJ1-3; tentatively, D is TRBD1 (5 bases). Trimming pared 3 bases from V and 0 bases from J, leaving 9 bases between. The CDR3 sequence is 15 residues long. Germline V CDR1 and CDR2: LNHDA, SQIVND (reference sequence). The CDR3, as DNA: TGTGCCAGTAGTATCGGCAGGGTCTCTGGAAACACCATATATTTT. It translates to CASSIGRVSGNTIYF.

V usage is TRBV5-1 and J usage is TRBJ1-2; 7 bases are a match to TRBD1. CDR1 is SGHRS and CDR2 is YFSETQ in the germline V gene. The V segment lost 3 bases and the J segment 0 bases; nucleotides outside the gene matches: 11. The CDR3 is made up of 17 amino acids. CDR3: CASSYAYIQGANYGYTF. CDR3 DNA sequence: TGCGCCAGCAGCTATGCCTATATTCAGGGGGCTAACTATGGCTACACCTTC.

The rearrangement uses TRBV11-2 and TRBJ2-3; D is unresolved. Germline V gene data show CDR1 as SGHAT and CDR2 as FQNNGV. V was clipped by 6 bases and J by 6 bases, with 7 bases between them. The CDR3 contains 11 residues. DNA for the CDR3: TGTGCCAGCAGGTGGGGTGATACGCAGTATTTT. Translation gives CASRWGDTQYF. Full variable domain (remainder filled in from reference TRBV11-2 and TRBJ2-3): EAGVAQSPRYKIIEKRQSVAFWCNPISGHATLYWYQQILGQGPKLLIQFQNNGVVDDSQLPKDRFSAERLKGVDSTLKIQPAKLEDSAVYLCASRWGDTQYFGPGTRLTVL.